This TCR beta chain was identified in a study of CD8+ T cells in alopecia areata. Study information: Patients remained on tofacitinib for 6 to 18 months and then went 6 months without it.

Treatment: oral pan-JAK inhibitor, 5-10 mg twice daily. The CDR3 sequence is 13 residues long. Per germline, CDR1 MGHRA and CDR2 YSYEKL. Trimming left V 3 bases short and J 4 bases short, with 9 bases between. This clone was counted between two and nine times. The sample has other DNA sequences that encode this CDR3 too. Sequencing templates came from extracted RNA that was reverse transcribed into cDNA. The table came from immunoSEQ multiplex PCR; TCRdb's copy has only in-frame clones and leaves some out. The repertoire holds 150,000 to 200,000 clones, with roughly 50% as singletons. Source: CD8+ T cells sorted from blood, taken at week 24, from a patient treated with tofacitinib. The receptor was isolated from a human donor with alopecia areata. The chain carries TRBV4-1 and TRBJ1-2; maybe TRBD1 (5 bases). CDR3 coding DNA: TGCGCCAGCAGCCAGGAGGGGACCTATGGCTACACCTTC. This gives the protein CASSQEGTYGYTF.